Reported below is one T cell receptor beta chain. Its antigen is unidentified. Thawed PBMCs were FACS-sorted into unstimulated CD4+CD25+CD127- regulatory T cells, CD4+CD25- non-regulatory cells, CD4 and CD8 cells. The entry originates in a study of Tregs in tolerant kidney transplant recipients. The CDR3 length is 15 residues. Trimming at V came to 0 bases and at J to 2 bases, leaving 2 bases not matched to a gene. CDR1 MNHEY and CDR2 SVGAGI come from the germline V gene. Assay used: immunoSEQ multiplex PCR; TCRdb lists only in-frame clones, some missing. The sample records 200,000 to 300,000 clones, 65% to 85% being singletons. General study points: The small number of patients limits these findings pending further validation. No direct test of biological reproducibility was done here. Tregs expanded with activated donor B cells seemed most donor-specific.

J is TRBJ2-7 and V is TRBV6-5; TRBD1 matches at 9 bases. This sequence was found in a human donor in good health. The specimen was CD4+ T cells from blood. Here the CDR3 reads CASSYSGQGTYEQYF. The CDR3 nucleotides read TGTGCCAGCAGTTACTCGGGACAGGGCACCTACGAGCAGTACTTC.